This T cell receptor beta chain comes out of a study of cytomegalovirus exposure and HLA in healthy donors. General observations from the study: A few chains linked to CMV were shown in vitro to be specific for CMV antigens. Sequence variants that were highly shared formed a cluster that was likely a sequencing artifact.

Remarks on this clone: Its cognate antigen is unknown.

The CDR3 extends over 16 amino acids. Trimming stripped 3 bases from V and 5 bases from J, with 16 bases between. CDR1 and CDR2 (germline): MNHNS, SASEGT. Vbeta (60) and Jbeta (13) primers were used in the PCR. TCRdb's table, derived via immunoSEQ multiplex PCR, lists solely in-frame clones and lacks some. The sample holds 45,000 to 70,000 clones. The source material was PBMCs. The clonotype was recovered from a woman aged 25 to 39 in good health and CMV-seropositive. This chain uses TRBV6-1 with TRBJ2-2, with TRBD2 as a possible D gene (6 bases). The CDR3 DNA is TGTGCCAGCAGTGAGCGGAGGGTCATTCGGACCGGGGAGCTGTTTTTT. This sequence encodes CASSERRVIRTGELFF.